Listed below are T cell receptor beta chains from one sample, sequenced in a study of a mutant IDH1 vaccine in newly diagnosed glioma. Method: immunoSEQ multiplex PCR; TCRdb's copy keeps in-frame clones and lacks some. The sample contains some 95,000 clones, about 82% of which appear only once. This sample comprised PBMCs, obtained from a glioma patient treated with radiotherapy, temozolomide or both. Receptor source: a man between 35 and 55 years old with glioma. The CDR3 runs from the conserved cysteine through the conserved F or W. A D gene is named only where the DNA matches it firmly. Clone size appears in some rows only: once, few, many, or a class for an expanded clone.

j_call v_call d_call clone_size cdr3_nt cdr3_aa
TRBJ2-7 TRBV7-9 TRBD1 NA TGTGCCAGCAGCCCGGGACAGGGGCTTACCTACGAGCAGTACTTC CASSPGQGLTYEQYF
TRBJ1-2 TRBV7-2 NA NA TGTGCCAGCAGCTTTGGGGGATGGAGGGGCTACACCTTC CASSFGGWRGYTF
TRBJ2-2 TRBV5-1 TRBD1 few TGCGCCAGCAGCCTAGACAGGGGTGCCGGGGAGCTGTTTTTT CASSLDRGAGELFF
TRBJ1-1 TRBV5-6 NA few TGTGCCAGCAGCTCGGAATTTGAAGCTTTCTTT CASSSEFEAFF
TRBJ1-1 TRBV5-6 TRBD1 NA TGTGCCAGCAGCCCACCGGGACAGGCTGGCACTGAAGCTTTCTTT CASSPPGQAGTEAFF
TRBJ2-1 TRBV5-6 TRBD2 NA TGTGCCAGCAGCTTGGTGTCTAGCGGGAGTCCTAATGAGCAGTTCTTC CASSLVSSGSPNEQFF
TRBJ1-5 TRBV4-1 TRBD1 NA TGCGCCAGCAGCCAAGCCGCCGGGACAGGGGGCAATCAGCCCCAGCATTTT CASSQAAGTGGNQPQHF
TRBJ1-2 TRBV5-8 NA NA TGTGCCAGCAGCCGACGGACAGCCGTCTATGGCTACACCTTC CASSRRTAVYGYTF
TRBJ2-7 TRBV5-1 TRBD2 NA TGCGCCAGCAGCTTCGGACTAGCGGGGGAGAGCTCCTACGAGCAGTACTTC CASSFGLAGESSYEQYF
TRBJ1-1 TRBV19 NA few TGTGCCAGTAGTATACTCTTCCAGGGGCAGACTGAAGCTTTCTTT CASSILFQGQTEAFF
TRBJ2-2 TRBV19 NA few TGTGCCAGTATCGATTGGCGCACGAACACCGGGGAGCTGTTTTTT CASIDWRTNTGELFF
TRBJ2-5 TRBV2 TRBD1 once TGTGCCAGCACCGGACAGGGGGAGACCCAGTACTTC CASTGQGETQYF
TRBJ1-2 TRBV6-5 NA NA TGTGCCAGCAGGAGGGATCGAGCGCGACATGGCTACACCTTC CASRRDRARHGYTF
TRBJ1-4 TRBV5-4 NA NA TGTGCCAGCAGCCGCCCCGACGAAAAACTGTTTTTT CASSRPDEKLFF
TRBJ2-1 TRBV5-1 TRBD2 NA TGCGCCAGCAGCTTGGGGTCTAGCGGGGGTCTTAATGAGCAGTTCTTC CASSLGSSGGLNEQFF
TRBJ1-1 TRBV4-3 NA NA TGCGCCAGCAGCCAAGGGCAGGGGCGGTCGTACACTGAAGCTTTCTTT CASSQGQGRSYTEAFF
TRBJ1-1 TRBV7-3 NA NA TGTGCCAGCAGCATCGCCCCGAACACTGAAGCTTTCTTT CASSIAPNTEAFF
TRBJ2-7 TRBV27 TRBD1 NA TGTGCCAGCAGTCCCGGGACAGGGGGCCGGCGGGAGCAGTACTTC CASSPGTGGRREQYF
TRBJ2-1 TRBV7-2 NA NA TGTGCCAGCTCGACCCGGAGGCAGGGTGCCTACAATGAGCAGTTCTTC CASSTRRQGAYNEQFF
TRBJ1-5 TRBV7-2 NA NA TGTGCCAGCAGCTTACGGGGCGGATCTAGCAATCAGCCCCAGCATTTT CASSLRGGSSNQPQHF
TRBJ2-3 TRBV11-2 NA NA TGTGCCAGCAGCTTTAGGGCAGATACGCAGTATTTT CASSFRADTQYF
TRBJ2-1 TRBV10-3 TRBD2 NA TGTGCCATCAGTAGGAGGAGGGAGGGCCTGGGCAATGAGCAGTTCTTC CAISRRREGLGNEQFF
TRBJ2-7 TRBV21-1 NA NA TGTGCCAGCAGCCCGCCATGCGAGGGGACAATTACCTACGAGCAGTACTTC CASSPPCEGTITYEQYF
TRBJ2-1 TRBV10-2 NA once TGCGCCAGCAGAACACTAGCAGTATCCTACAATGAGCAGTTCTTC CASRTLAVSYNEQFF
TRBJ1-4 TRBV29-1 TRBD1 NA TGCAGCGTTGTAACTCCGGGACAGGGAGCTGAAAAACTGTTTTTT CSVVTPGQGAEKLFF
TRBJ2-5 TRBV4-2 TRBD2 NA TGTGCCAGCAGCCAAGATCTGGGACTAGCGGGGGGCCAGGAAGAGACCCAGTACTTC CASSQDLGLAGGQEETQYF
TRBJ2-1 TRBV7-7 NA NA TGTGCTAGCAGCTTAGCGCCATCACTACGCAGTGAGCAGTTCTTC CASSLAPSLRSEQFF
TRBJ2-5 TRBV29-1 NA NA TGCAGCGTTTCCGACAGGTACCAAGAGACCCAGTACTTC CSVSDRYQETQYF
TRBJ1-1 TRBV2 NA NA TGTGCCAGCAGTCGTACAGGGAACACTGAAGCTTTCTTT CASSRTGNTEAFF
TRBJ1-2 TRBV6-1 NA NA TGTGCCAGCAGTGAAACCGGGACACTCTATGGCTACACCTTC CASSETGTLYGYTF
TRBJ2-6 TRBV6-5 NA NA TGTGCCAGCAGACCTCAGAGCTCTGGGGCCAACGTCCTGACTTTC CASRPQSSGANVLTF
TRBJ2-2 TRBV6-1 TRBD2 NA TGTGCCAGCAGGACTAGCGAGAACGGGGAGCTGTTTTTT CASRTSENGELFF
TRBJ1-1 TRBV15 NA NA TGTGCCACCAGCAGAGATAGGGCAGCGGGTGAAGCTTTCTTT CATSRDRAAGEAFF
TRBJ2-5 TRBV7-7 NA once TGTGCTAGCAGCTTAGACAGGTCTTCTCAAGAGACCCAGTACTTC CASSLDRSSQETQYF
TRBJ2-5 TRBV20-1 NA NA TGCGGTGCAATACAAGAGACCCAGTACTTC CGAIQETQYF
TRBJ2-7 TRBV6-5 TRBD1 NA TGTGCCAGCAGTCAGGGACAGGGGGTGCGGAACGAGCAGTACTTC CASSQGQGVRNEQYF
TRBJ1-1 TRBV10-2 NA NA TGCGCCAGCACTCTAGGACCTTCGAACACTGAAGCTTTCTTT CASTLGPSNTEAFF
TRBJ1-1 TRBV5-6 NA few TGTGCCAGCAGCTTGCGGGGGCGCTGGAACACTGAAGCTTTCTTT CASSLRGRWNTEAFF